The rows below give T cell receptor beta chains drawn from one sample of a study of T cell clones after liver transplantation. Generated by immunoSEQ multiplex PCR, the TCRdb table keeps only in-frame clones and is missing some. Seen here are tens of thousands of clones, roughly 80% observed once, and the top ten hold 0.45% to 0.55%. The starting material was CD4+ T cells from blood, obtained approximately 45 months after liver transplant. Every receptor here comes from a human patient who received a liver transplant. Part of the T cells may come from the graft donor. Both conserved end residues are part of each CDR3. A D gene is named only where the DNA matches it firmly. Part of the rows lack a size; the others show once, few, many or a class for expanded clones.

j_call clone_size v_call d_call cdr3_aa
TRBJ2-5 - TRBV6-6 - CASSPGIQETQYF
TRBJ1-2 - TRBV6-6 - CASSGMDRNYGYTF
TRBJ2-7 once TRBV5-6 - CASSRGGEQYF
TRBJ1-2 - TRBV10-1 - CASSWTRSRKTYGYTF
TRBJ1-5 - TRBV7-8 - CASSSLGGISNQPQHF
TRBJ2-1 - TRBV6-1 - CASTEIERVYNEQFF
TRBJ1-2 - TRBV19 - CASIRGRNTNYGYTF
TRBJ2-7 - TRBV19 - CASSRTEGGEQYF
TRBJ1-5 few TRBV6-1 - CASRGQQSNQPQHF
TRBJ1-2 few TRBV11-2 - CASSLGGQSGYTF
TRBJ2-4 once TRBV15 - CATSGQRVSGNIQYF
TRBJ2-1 - TRBV7-9 TRBD2 CASSFTSASINEQFF
TRBJ2-2 - TRBV30 TRBD1 CAWRGQAYTGELFF
TRBJ2-4 few TRBV5-1 TRBD1 CASSGWTGGETKNIQYF
TRBJ1-1 - TRBV2 - CASIPRVRNTEAFF
TRBJ2-7 - TRBV11-1 TRBD2 CASSLEIAGSF
TRBJ2-5 - TRBV23-1 TRBD2 CASSQFPEGGRPQETQYF
TRBJ2-7 - TRBV11-2 TRBD1 CASSLGQGVNEQYF
TRBJ1-2 once TRBV18 TRBD1 CASSPWDSPNYGYTF
TRBJ1-2 - TRBV6-1 - CASREQANYGYTF
TRBJ2-6 few TRBV28 - CASSLNRWDSGANVLTF
TRBJ1-1 - TRBV28 - CASSLGSWTEAFF
TRBJ2-3 - TRBV2 TRBD1 CASTLGGQGTDTQYF
TRBJ2-5 - TRBV6-5 - CASSYSPSQETQYF